Listed below are T cell receptor beta chains from one sample, sequenced in a study of T cell clonotyping in hematopoietic cell transplantation. Assay used: immunoSEQ multiplex PCR; TCRdb lists only in-frame clones, some missing. The sample has 15,000 to 20,000 clones; about 80% are singletons. The starting material was peripheral blood mononuclear cells, obtained before stem cell transplant. These receptors originate from a man between 60 and 70 years old with acute myeloid leukemia. Some clones in this sample may be carry-over from other donors' samples. CDR3s leave out the opening cysteine and the closing phenylalanine or tryptophan.

V	CDR3
TRBV9	ASSAGVFTYEQY
TRBV7-6	ASSLGEGDTQY
TRBV7-2	ASSLLGSGNEQF
TRBV19	ASSIQAGTGFYEQY
TRBV5-1	ASSLESPGNTEAF
TRBV7-9	ASSLQSSEQY
TRBV7-9	ASSFTGNYGYT
TRBV2	ASSPWTAGIRDTIY
TRBV29-1	SAINTDKPYEQY
TRBV5-1	ASSLEWQETQY
TRBV6-1	ASRQRSQETQY
TRBV30	AWSVGGMGGYT
TRBV7-8	ASSPRGESTEAF
TRBV19	ASSNRQGNSPLH
TRBV9	ASSVRGGPNEQF
TRBV6-5	ASSWGAGHYTEAF
TRBV7-2	ASSLVSDTDKQY
TRBV5-1	ASSLLQGGSEQY
TRBV5-1	ASSLSGSSYNEQF
TRBV19	ASSIDQGGQTDTQY
TRBV6-5	ASSPLEGAHTEAF
TRBV7-6	ASSSPGTGNYGYT
TRBV7-2	ASSFQAGAGTYGYT